This TCR beta chain is drawn from a study of blood T cell repertoires in COVID-19. The data were produced by immunoSEQ multiplex PCR, yet TCRdb's version contains in-frame clones alone and is incomplete. The data hold roughly 440,000 clones, with 70% to 90% observed a single time. CDR1 and CDR2 from the germline V gene are LGHDT and YNNKEL (reference sequence). The length of the CDR3 is 17 residues. The V end was cut by 4 bases, the J end by 7 bases, with 22 bases between. The V call is TRBV3-1 (or the pseudogene TRBV3-2), the J call TRBJ2-2; a possible D gene is TRBD2 (5 bases). The sample was peripheral blood. The TCR sequence derives from a woman in her forties or fifties with COVID-19, enrolled during active disease. This CDR3 reads CASSLSLGVRTIGELFF. The CDR3 coding sequence is TGTGCCAGCAGCCTCTCCCTCGGGGTTAGGACGATCGGGGAGCTGTTTTTT.